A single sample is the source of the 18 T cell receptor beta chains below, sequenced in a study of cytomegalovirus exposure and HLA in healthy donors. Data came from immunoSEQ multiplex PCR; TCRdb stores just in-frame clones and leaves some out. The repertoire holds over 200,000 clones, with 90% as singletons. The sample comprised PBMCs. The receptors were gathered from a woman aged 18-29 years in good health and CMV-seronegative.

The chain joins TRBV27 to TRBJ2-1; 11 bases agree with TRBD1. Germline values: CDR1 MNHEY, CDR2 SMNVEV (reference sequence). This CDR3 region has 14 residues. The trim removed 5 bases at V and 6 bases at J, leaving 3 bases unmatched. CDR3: CASSIGTGGNEQFF. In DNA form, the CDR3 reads TGTGCCAGCAGTATCGGGACAGGGGGCAATGAGCAGTTCTTC.

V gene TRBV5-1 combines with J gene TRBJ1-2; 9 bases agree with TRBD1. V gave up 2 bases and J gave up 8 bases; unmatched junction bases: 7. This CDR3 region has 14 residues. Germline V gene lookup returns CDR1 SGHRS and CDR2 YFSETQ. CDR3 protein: CASSLQQGARGYTF. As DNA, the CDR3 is TGCGCCAGCAGCTTACAACAGGGGGCGCGAGGCTACACCTTC. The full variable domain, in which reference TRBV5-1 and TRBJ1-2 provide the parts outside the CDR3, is KAGVTQTPRYLIKTRGQQVTLSCSPISGHRSVSWYQQTPGQGLQFLFEYFSETQRNKGNFPGRFSGRQFSNSRSEMNVSTLELGDSALYLCASSLQQGARGYTFGSGTRLTVV.

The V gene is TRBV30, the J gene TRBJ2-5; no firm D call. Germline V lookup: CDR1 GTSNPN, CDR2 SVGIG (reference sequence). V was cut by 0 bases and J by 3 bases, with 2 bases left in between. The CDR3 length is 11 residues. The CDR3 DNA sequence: TGTGCCTGGAGTGTTAAAGAGACCCAGTACTTC. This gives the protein CAWSVKETQYF.

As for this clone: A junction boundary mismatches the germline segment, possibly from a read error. CDR3 amino acids: CASRPSVTSGGAETQYF. As DNA, the CDR3 is TGTGCTAGCAGACCATCAGTTACTAGCGGGGGGGCAGAGACCCAGTACTTC. The chain uses TRBV7-7 and TRBJ2-5; 13 bases are shared with TRBD2. CDR3 length: 17 amino acids. Looked up from germline, CDR1 is SSHAT and CDR2 is FNYEAQ (reference sequence).

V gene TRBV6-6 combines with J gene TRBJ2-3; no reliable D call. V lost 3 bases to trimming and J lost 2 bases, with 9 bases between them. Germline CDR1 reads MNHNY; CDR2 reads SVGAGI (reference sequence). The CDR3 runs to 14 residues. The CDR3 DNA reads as TGTGCCAGCAGTTATTTCACAGACACAGATACGCAGTATTTT. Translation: CASSYFTDTDTQYF.

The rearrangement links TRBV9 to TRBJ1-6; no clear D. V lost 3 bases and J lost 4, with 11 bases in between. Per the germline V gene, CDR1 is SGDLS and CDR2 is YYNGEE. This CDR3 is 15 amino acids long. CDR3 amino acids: CASSAVPSYNSPLHF. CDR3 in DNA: TGTGCCAGCAGCGCCGTTCCCAGTTATAATTCACCCCTCCACTTT.

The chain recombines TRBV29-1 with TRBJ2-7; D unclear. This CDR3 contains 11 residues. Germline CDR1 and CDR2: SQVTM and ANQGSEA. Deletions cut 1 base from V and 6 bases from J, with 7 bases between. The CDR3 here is CSVEAGSEQYV. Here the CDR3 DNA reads TGCAGCGTTGAAGCGGGTAGCGAGCAGTACGTC.

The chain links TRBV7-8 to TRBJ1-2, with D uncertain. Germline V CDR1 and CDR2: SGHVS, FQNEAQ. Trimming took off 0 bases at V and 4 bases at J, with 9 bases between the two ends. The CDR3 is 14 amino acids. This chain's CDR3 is CASSLARQTYGYTF. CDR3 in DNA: TGTGCCAGCAGCTTAGCGCGGCAGACCTATGGCTACACCTTC. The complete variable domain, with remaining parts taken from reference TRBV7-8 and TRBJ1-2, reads GAGVSQSPRYKVAKRGQDVALRCDPISGHVSLFWYQQALGQGPEFLTYFQNEAQLDKSGLPSDRFFAERPEGSVSTLKIQRTQQEDSAVYLCASSLARQTYGYTFGSGTRLTVV.

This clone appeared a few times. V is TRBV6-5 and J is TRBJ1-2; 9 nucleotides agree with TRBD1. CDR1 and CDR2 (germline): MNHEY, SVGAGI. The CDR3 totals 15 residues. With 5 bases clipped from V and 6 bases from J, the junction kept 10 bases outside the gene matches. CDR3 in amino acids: CASSTALGQGDGYTF. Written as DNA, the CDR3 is TGTGCCAGCAGTACAGCCCTGGGACAGGGCGATGGCTACACCTTC.

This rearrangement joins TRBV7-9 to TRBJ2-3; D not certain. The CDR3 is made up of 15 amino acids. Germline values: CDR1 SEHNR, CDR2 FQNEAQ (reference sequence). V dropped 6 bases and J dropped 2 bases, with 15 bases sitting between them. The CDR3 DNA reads TGTGCCAGCAGACCCCCTGTACAGAACACAGATACGCAGTATTTT. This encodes CASRPPVQNTDTQYF.

The CDR3: CASSQVLSGTAPREQYF. As DNA, the CDR3 is TGCGCCAGCAGCCAGGTACTCTCCGGGACAGCTCCGAGGGAGCAGTACTTC. The chain recombines TRBV4-1 with TRBJ2-7, with 7 bases that match TRBD1. J was trimmed by 7 bases and V by 3 bases; bases with no gene match: 18. CDR3 size: 17 residues. The germline gives CDR1 MGHRA, CDR2 YSYEKL.

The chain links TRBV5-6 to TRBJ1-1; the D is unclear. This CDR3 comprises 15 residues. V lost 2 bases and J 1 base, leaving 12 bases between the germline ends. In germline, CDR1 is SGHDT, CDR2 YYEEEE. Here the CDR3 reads CASSLELDWNTEAFF. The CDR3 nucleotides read TGTGCCAGCAGCTTAGAGTTAGACTGGAACACTGAAGCTTTCTTT.

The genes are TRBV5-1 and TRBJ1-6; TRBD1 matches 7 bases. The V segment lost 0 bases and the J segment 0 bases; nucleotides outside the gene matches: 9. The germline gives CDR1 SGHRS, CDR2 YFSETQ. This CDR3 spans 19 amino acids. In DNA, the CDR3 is TGCGCCAGCAGCTTGGTGAGACAGGGAGCCCCCTCCTATAATTCACCCCTCCACTTT. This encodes CASSLVRQGAPSYNSPLHF.

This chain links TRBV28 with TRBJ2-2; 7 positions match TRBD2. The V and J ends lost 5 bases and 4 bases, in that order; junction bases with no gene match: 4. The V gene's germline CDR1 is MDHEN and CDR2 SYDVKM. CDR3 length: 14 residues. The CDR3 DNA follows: TGTGCCAGCAGTCCCGGACTAGTCACCGGGGAGCTGTTTTTT. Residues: CASSPGLVTGELFF.

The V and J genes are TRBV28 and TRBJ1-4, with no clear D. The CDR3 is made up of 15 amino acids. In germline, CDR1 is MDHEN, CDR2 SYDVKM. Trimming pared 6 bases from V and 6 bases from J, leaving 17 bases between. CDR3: CASSAEGSDHEKLFF. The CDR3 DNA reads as TGTGCCAGCAGCGCTGAGGGATCCGATCATGAAAAACTGTTTTTT.

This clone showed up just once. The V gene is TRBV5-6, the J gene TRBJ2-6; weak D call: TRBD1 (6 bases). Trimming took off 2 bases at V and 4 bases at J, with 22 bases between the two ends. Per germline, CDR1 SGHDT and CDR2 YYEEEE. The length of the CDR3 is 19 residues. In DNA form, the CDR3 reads TGTGCCAGCAGCTTAGGAACAGGGCAGGGCGTAGGGGGGGCCAACGTCCTGACTTTC. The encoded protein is CASSLGTGQGVGGANVLTF.

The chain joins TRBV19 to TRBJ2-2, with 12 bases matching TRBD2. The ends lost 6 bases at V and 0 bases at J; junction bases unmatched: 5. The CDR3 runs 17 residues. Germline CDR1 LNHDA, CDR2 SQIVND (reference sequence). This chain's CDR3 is CASRRLAGEANTGELFF. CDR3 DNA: TGTGCCAGTAGACGACTAGCGGGGGAAGCGAACACCGGGGAGCTGTTTTTT.

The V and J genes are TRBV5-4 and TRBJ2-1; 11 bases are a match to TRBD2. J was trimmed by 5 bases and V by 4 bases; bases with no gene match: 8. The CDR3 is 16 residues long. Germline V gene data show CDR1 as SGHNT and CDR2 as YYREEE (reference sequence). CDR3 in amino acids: CASSGIAGGLHNEQFF. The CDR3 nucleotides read TGTGCCAGCAGCGGAATAGCGGGGGGGCTCCACAATGAGCAGTTCTTC. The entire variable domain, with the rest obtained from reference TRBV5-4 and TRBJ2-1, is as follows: ETGVTQSPTHLIKTRGQQVTLRCSSQSGHNTVSWYQQALGQGPQFIFQYYREEENGRGNFPPRFSGLQFPNYSSELNVNALELDDSALYLCASSGIAGGLHNEQFFGPGTRLTVL.